Described below is a single T cell receptor beta chain sequence and its context. Libraries were prepared by immunoSEQ multiplex PCR; TCRdb keeps only in-frame clonotypes and omits some of them. The sample lists more than 25,000 clones, about 91% occurring once. V was clipped by 4 bases and J by 0 bases, with 6 bases between them. Per germline, CDR1 SNHLY and CDR2 FYNNEI. This CDR3 contains 13 residues. The data are from a study of T cell changes during pregnancy in multiple sclerosis. Sequences were derived from peripheral blood, sampled in the first trimester of pregnancy. This sequence was found in a female donor in good health, enrolled as a control in a pregnancy study. The chain combines TRBV2 with TRBJ1-1, with a possible D match to TRBD1 (6 bases). The CDR3 sequence: CASSGTVNTEAFF. CDR3 in DNA: TGTGCCAGCAGTGGGACAGTGAACACTGAAGCTTTCTTT.